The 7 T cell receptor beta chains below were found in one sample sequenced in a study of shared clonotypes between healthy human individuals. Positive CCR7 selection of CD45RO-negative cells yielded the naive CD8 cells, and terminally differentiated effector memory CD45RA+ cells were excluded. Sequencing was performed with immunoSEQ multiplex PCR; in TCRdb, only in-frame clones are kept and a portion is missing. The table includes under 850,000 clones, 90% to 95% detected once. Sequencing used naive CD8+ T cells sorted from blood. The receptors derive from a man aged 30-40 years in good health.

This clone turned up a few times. CDR3 residues: CASSIGSGAYNEQFF. The CDR3 DNA is TGTGCCAGTAGTATTGGTAGCGGGGCCTACAATGAGCAGTTCTTC. The chain employs TRBV19 and TRBJ2-1; 8 bases agree with TRBD2. Per germline, CDR1 LNHDA and CDR2 SQIVND (reference sequence). The CDR3 sequence is 15 residues long. Germline trimming cut 3 bases from V and 2 bases from J; bases unmatched to any gene: 3.

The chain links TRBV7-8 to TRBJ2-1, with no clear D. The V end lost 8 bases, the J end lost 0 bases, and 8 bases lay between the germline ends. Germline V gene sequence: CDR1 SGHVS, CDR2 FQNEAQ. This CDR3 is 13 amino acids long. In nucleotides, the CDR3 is TGTGCCAGCCTCGATCTCTCCTACAATGAGCAGTTCTTC. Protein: CASLDLSYNEQFF.

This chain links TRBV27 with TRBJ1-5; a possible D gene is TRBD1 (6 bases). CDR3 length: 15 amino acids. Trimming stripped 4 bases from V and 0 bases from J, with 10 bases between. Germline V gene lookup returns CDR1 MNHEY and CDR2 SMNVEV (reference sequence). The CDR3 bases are TGTGCCAGCAGTTCAACAGGGTATAGCAATCAGCCCCAGCATTTT. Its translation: CASSSTGYSNQPQHF.

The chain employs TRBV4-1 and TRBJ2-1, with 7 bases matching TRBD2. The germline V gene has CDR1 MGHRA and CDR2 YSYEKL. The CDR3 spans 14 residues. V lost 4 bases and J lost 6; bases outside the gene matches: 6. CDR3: CASSRGGRGNEQFF. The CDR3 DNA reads TGCGCCAGCAGCCGGGGAGGGCGAGGCAATGAGCAGTTCTTC.

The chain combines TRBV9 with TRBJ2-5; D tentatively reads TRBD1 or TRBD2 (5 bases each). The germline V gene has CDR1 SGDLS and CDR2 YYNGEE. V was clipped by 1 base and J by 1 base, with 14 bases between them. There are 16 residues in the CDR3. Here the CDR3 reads CASSVSGAPPQETQYF. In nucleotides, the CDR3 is TGTGCCAGCAGCGTATCCGGGGCCCCTCCCCAAGAGACCCAGTACTTC.

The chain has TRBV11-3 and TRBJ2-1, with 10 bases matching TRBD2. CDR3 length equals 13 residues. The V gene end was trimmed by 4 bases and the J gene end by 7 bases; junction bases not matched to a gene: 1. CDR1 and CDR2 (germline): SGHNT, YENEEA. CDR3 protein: CASSSTSGNEQFF. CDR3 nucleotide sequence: TGTGCCAGCAGCTCGACTAGCGGGAATGAGCAGTTCTTC.

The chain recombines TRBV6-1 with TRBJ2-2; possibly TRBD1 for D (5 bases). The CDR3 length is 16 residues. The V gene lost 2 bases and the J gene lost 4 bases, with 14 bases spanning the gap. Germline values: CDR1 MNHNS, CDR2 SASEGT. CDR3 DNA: TGTGCCAGCAGTGAAAGGGGCAGTCGGGTCACCGGGGAGCTGTTTTTT. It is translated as CASSERGSRVTGELFF.